This T cell receptor (beta chain) was captured in a study of blood T cell repertoires in COVID-19 (dated by TCRdb to 2018 to 2021). Study-level background: Collaborator samples came from the United States, Italy and Spain and covered acute and convalescent phases of COVID-19. The prospective study material was composed of cDNA or gDNA derived from T cells, B-cell-depleted T cells, or PBMCs. HLA class I and class II types, where available, came from metadata supplied by the sample provider rather than from assay-based typing. Subjects who had been exposed to COVID-19, were actively infected with it, or had recovered from it provided the deeply sampled blood TCRbeta repertoires that made up the dataset. The repertoires were released in a freely available public database intended as a resource for research on the immune response to SARS-CoV-2. The sample metadata nearly always contained a de-identified subject ID, COVID-19 status, age in years and sex. The samples were drawn from the first 160 participants of the ongoing ImmuneRACE study and from over 950 subjects provided by 6 global collaborators.

The immunoSEQ Assay, a bias-controlled multiplex PCR, was used to amplify TCRbeta CDR3 regions from genomic DNA. The original pipeline was this. Within the assay, amplification of reference gene primers was used to estimate how many nucleated cells each sample contained. To quantify the absolute abundance of each unique TCRbeta CDR3 rearrangement, sequence reads were collapsed and filtered. For each sample, productive Simpson clonality was calculated by taking the square root of Simpson's diversity index across productive rearrangements. Not all clones reach the TCRdb copy of this immuneACCESS table, which keeps in-frame sequences only. Checked studies attribute under half of the gap to unresolved V genes and leave the rest unexplained. That table is the source of V, J and clone size, and D and trimming were worked out from the DNA. This sample has 310,000 or so clones in its table, and about 82% of those were observed once. The ten largest make up approximately 1.5% of the sample.

Collaborating institutions collected whole blood in K2EDTA tubes following their own protocols. For TCRbeta analysis, collaborators shipped samples as frozen whole blood, isolated PBMCs, or DNA extracted from either of those sample types. Relative to germline, V is 4 bases shorter and J is 2 bases shorter, with 18 bases between their ends. Reading from cysteine to phenylalanine, the CDR3 counts 16 amino acids. The retained sequence is limited to the CDR3, 48 bases, with the frame set at the first base. CDR1 MNHEY and CDR2 SMNVEV were looked up in the germline V gene (reference sequence). Broad study findings and their caveats: How much clinical and demographic metadata was included differed by source and by participant, and the metadata was provided uncurated.

This clone occurred once. Its cognate antigen has yet to be identified. The sample holds no much larger clone one base away, and base qualities are not on file. The V and J segments used are TRBV27 and TRBJ2-7; TRBD1 is possibly the D segment (6 matching bases). This TCR was sampled from a woman between 45 and 60 years old with acute or convalescent COVID-19. Source material: peripheral blood. The CDR3 reads CASSWGRGRPAYEQYF. In nucleotides, the sequence is TGTGCCAGCAGTTGGGGCAGGGGACGTCCTGCCTACGAGCAGTACTTC.